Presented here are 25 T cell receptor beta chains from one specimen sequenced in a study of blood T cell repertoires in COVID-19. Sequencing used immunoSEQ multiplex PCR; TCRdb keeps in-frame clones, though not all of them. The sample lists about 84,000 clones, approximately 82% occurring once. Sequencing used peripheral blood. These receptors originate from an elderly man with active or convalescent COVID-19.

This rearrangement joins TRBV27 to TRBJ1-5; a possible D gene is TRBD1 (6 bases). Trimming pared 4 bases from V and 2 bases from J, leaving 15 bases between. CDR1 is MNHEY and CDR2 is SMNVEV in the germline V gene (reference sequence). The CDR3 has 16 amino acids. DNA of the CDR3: TGTGCCAGCAGTTATAGGGGGTCTAGGGGCAATCAGCCCCAGCATTTT. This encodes CASSYRGSRGNQPQHF.

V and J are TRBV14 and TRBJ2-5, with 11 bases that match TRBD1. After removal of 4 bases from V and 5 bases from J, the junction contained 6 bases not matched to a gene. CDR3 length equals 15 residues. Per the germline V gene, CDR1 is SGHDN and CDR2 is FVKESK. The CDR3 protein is CASSLRTGGYETQYF. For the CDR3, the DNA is TGTGCCAGCAGCCTCCGGACAGGGGGCTACGAGACCCAGTACTTC.

For the CDR3, the DNA is TGTGCCAGCAGCCTCCCGGGGGGGCGTTACAATGAGCAGTTCTTC. Translating it yields CASSLPGGRYNEQFF. The J gene is TRBJ2-1, the V gene TRBV7-6; 8 nucleotides agree with TRBD2. The J segment lost 4 bases and the V segment lost 5 bases, leaving 7 bases of the junction unmatched. This CDR3 comprises 15 residues. Germline V gene lookup returns CDR1 SGHVS and CDR2 FNYEAQ. Combining the CDR3 with reference TRBV7-6 and TRBJ2-1 gives the whole variable domain GAGVSQSPRYKVTKRGQDVALRCDPISGHVSLYWYRQALGQGPEFLTYFNYEAQQDKSGLPNDRFSAERPEGSISTLTIQRTEQRDSAMYRCASSLPGGRYNEQFFGPGTRLTVL.

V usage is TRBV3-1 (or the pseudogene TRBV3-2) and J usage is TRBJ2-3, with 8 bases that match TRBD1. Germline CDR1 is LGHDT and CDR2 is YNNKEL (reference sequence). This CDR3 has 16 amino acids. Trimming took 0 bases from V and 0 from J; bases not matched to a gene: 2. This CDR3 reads CASSQEQGGSTDTQYF. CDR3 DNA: TGTGCCAGCAGCCAAGAACAGGGGGGTAGCACAGATACGCAGTATTTT.

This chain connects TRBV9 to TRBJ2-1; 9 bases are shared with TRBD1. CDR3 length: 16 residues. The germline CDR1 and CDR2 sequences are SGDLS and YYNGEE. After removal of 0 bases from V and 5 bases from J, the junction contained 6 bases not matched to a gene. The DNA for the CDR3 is TGTGCCAGCAGCGTAGTAGTGGACAGGGGAAACAATGAGCAGTTCTTC. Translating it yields CASSVVVDRGNNEQFF.

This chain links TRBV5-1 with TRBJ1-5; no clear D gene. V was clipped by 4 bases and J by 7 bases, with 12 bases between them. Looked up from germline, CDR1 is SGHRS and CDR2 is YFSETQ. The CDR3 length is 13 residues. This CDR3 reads CASSPAPGQPQHF. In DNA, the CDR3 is TGCGCCAGCAGCCCGGCCCCAGGACAGCCCCAGCATTTT.

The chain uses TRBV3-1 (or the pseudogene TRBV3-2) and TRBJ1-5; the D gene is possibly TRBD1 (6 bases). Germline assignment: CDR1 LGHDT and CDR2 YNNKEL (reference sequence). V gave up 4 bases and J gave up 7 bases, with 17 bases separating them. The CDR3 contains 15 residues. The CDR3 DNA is TGTGCCAGCAGCCGAGGTACAGGGTTCCGGCAGCCCCAGCATTTT. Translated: CASSRGTGFRQPQHF.

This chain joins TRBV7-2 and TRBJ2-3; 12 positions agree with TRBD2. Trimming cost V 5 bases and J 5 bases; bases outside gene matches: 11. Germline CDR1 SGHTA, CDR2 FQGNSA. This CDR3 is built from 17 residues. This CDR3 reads CASSPNPSGGAGDTQYF. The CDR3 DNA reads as TGTGCCAGCAGCCCCAACCCTAGCGGGGGGGCCGGAGATACGCAGTATTTT.

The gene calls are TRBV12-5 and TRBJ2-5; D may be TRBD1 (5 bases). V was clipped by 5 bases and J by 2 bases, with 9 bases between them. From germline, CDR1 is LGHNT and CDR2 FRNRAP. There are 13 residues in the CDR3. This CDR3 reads CASGQGQQETQYF. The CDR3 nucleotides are TGTGCTAGTGGTCAAGGACAACAAGAGACCCAGTACTTC.

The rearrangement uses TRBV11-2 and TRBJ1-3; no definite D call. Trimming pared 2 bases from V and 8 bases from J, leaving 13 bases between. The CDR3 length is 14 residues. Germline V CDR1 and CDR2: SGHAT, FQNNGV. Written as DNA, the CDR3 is TGTGCCAGCAGCTTAAGTCCGAGCGGTGACACCATATATTTT. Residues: CASSLSPSGDTIYF. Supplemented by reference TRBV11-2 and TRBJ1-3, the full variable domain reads EAGVAQSPRYKIIEKRQSVAFWCNPISGHATLYWYQQILGQGPKLLIQFQNNGVVDDSQLPKDRFSAERLKGVDSTLKIQPAKLEDSAVYLCASSLSPSGDTIYFGEGSWLTVV.

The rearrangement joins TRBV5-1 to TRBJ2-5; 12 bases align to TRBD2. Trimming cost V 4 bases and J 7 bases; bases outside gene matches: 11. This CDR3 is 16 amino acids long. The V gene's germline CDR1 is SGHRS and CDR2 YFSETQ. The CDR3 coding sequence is TGCGCCAGCAGCACAACTAGCGGGGGGAGCCTGAGGACCCAGTACTTC. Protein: CASSTTSGGSLRTQYF.

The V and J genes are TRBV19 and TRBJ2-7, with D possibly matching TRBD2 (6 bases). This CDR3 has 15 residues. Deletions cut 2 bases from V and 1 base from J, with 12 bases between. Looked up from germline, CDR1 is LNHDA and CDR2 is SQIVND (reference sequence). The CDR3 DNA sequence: TGTGCCAGTAGTATAACCCGTCGGGGGTCCTACGAGCAGTACTTC. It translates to CASSITRRGSYEQYF.

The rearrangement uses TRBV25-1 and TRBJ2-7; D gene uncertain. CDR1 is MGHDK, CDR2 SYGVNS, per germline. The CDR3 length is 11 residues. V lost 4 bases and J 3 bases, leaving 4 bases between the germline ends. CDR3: CASSVVYEQYF. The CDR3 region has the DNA TGTGCCAGCAGTGTAGTCTACGAGCAGTACTTC.

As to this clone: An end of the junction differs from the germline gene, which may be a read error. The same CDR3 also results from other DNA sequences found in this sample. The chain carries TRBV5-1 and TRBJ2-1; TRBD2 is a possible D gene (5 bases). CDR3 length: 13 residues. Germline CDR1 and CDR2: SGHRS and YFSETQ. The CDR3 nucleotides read TGCGCCAGCAGTTTGGCCGGCGGGAATGAGCAGTTCTTC. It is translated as CASSLAGGNEQFF.

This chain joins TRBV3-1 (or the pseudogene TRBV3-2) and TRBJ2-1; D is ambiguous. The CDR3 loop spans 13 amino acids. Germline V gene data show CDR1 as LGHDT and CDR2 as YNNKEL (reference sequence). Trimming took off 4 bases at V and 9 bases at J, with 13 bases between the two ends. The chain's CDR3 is CASSLHRSIEQFF. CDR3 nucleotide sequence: TGTGCCAGCAGCCTACACCGCTCGATTGAGCAGTTCTTC.

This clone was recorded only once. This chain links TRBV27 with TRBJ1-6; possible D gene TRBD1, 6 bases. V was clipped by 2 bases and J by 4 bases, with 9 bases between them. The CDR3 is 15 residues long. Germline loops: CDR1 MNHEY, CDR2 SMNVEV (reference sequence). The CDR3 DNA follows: TGTGCCAGCAGTTTAGGCGGACAGTATAATTCACCCCTCCACTTT. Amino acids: CASSLGGQYNSPLHF.

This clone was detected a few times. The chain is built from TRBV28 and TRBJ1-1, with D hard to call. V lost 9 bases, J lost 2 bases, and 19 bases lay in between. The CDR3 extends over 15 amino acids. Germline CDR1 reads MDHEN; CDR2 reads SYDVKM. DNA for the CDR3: TGTGCCAGTGAAGGAACAGCCGATCCTAACACTGAAGCTTTCTTT. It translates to CASEGTADPNTEAFF.

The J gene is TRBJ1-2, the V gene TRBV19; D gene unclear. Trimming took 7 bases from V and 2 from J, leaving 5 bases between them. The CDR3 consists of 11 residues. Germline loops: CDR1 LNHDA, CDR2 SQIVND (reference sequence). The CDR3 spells CASTGNYGYTF. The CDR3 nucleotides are TGTGCCAGTACGGGGAACTATGGCTACACCTTC. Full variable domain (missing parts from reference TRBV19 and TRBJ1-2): DGGITQSPKYLFRKEGQNVTLSCEQNLNHDAMYWYRQDPGQGLRLIYYSQIVNDFQKGDIAEGYSVSREKKESFPLTVTSAQKNPTAFYLCASTGNYGYTFGSGTRLTVV.

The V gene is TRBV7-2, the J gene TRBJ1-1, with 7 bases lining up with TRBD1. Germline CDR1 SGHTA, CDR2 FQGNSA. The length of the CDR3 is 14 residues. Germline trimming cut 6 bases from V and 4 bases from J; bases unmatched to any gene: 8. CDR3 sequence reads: CASSANSGGTEAFF. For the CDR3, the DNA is TGTGCCAGCAGTGCCAACTCAGGGGGCACTGAAGCTTTCTTT.

Here the CDR3 reads CASSLGLQETQYF. CDR3 coding DNA: TGTGCCAGTAGTTTAGGGCTCCAAGAGACCCAGTACTTC. This chain uses TRBV19 with TRBJ2-5; no clear D gene. The germline V gene encodes CDR1 LNHDA and CDR2 SQIVND (reference sequence). The CDR3 is made up of 13 amino acids. V was pared by 5 bases and J by 1 base, with 8 bases between.

The CDR3 DNA follows: TGTGCCAGCAGCCAGGCCGGGGATGGTATTCAAAAGACCCAGTACTTC. Residues: CASSQAGDGIQKTQYF. The chain carries TRBV28 and TRBJ2-5; D possibly corresponds to TRBD2 (5 bases). CDR1 is MDHEN and CDR2 is SYDVKM in the germline V gene. The V end was cut by 6 bases, the J end by 6 bases, with 23 bases between. The CDR3 has 16 amino acids.

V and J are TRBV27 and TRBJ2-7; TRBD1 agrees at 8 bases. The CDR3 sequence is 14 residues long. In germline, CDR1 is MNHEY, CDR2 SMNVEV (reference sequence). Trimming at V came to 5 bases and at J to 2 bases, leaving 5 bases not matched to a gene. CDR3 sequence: CASSPSDRAYEQYF. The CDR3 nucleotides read TGTGCCAGCAGTCCATCGGACAGGGCCTACGAGCAGTACTTC.

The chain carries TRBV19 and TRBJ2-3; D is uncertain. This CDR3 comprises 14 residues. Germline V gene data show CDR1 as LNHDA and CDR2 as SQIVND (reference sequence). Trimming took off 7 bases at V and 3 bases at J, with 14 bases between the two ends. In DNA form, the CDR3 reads TGTGCCAGTAAAGGCGGAGTAAGAACAGATACGCAGTATTTT. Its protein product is CASKGGVRTDTQYF.

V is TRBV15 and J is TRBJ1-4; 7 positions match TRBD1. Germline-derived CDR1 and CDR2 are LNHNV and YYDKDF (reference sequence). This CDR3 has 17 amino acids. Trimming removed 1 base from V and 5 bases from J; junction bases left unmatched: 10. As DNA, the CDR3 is TGTGCCACCAGCAGAGGTCCTGCCCGGGACAGAAATGAAAAACTGTTTTTT. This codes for CATSRGPARDRNEKLFF.

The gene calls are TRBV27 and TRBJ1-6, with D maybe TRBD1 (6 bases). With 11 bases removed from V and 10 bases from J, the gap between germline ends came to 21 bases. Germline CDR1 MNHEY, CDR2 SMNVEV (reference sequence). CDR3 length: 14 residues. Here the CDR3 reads CASTGGQGESPLHF. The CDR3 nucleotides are TGTGCCTCGACGGGGGGGCAGGGAGAATCACCCCTCCACTTT.